The 19 T cell receptor beta chains listed next were all sequenced from one sample in a study of cytomegalovirus exposure and HLA in healthy donors. Vbeta (60) and Jbeta (13) primers were used in the PCR. Clones were read by immunoSEQ multiplex PCR, and TCRdb kept only the in-frame ones, dropping some. The table has under 200,000 clones, roughly 80% seen once. The sequenced sample consisted of PBMCs. These receptors were obtained from a male donor in good health and CMV-seronegative.

This chain links TRBV5-4 with TRBJ2-7; D call uncertain. In germline, CDR1 is SGHNT, CDR2 YYREEE (reference sequence). This CDR3 spans 14 amino acids. Between the trimmed V and J ends, which lost 3 bases and 1 base, there was a span of 11 bases. This CDR3 reads CASSSRVGSYEQYF. For the CDR3, the DNA is TGTGCCAGCAGCTCCCGGGTTGGGTCCTACGAGCAGTACTTC. Combining the CDR3 with reference TRBV5-4 and TRBJ2-7 gives the whole variable domain ETGVTQSPTHLIKTRGQQVTLRCSSQSGHNTVSWYQQALGQGPQFIFQYYREEENGRGNFPPRFSGLQFPNYSSELNVNALELDDSALYLCASSSRVGSYEQYFGPGTRLTVT.

Remarks on this clone: One junction end disagrees with the germline gene, perhaps due to a read error. The chain has TRBV28 and TRBJ2-7, with 8 bases fitting TRBD1. This CDR3 comprises 12 residues. Per the germline V gene, CDR1 is MDHEN and CDR2 is SYDVKM. The CDR3 nucleotides read TGTGCCAGCAGTTTATTAGGTTTGGGACAGGCGTTC. The encoded protein is CASSLLGLGQAF.

Concerning this clone itself: Lacking the conserved final phenylalanine or tryptophan, this CDR3 likely reflects a read error. The genes are TRBV28 and TRBJ1-1; 10 bases line up with TRBD1. CDR3 size: 16 residues. J was trimmed by 4 bases and V by 5 bases; bases with no gene match: 10. Germline CDR1 is MDHEN and CDR2 is SYDVKM. The CDR3 nucleotides read TGTGCCAGCAGTCCCCTCTTGGGACAGGGGTTCACTGAAGCTTTCCTT. This translates into CASSPLLGQGFTEAFL.

The rearrangement links TRBV7-6 to TRBJ2-7; tentative D call: TRBD2 (6 bases). The CDR3 has 13 amino acids. Trimming took off 5 bases at V and 5 bases at J, with 13 bases between the two ends. In germline, CDR1 is SGHVS, CDR2 FNYEAQ. The CDR3 reads CASSGWGGDEQYF. The CDR3 nucleotides are TGTGCCAGCAGCGGTTGGGGCGGGGACGAGCAGTACTTC.

V gene TRBV9 combines with J gene TRBJ1-1; a weak D match, TRBD1 (6 bases). V shed 0 bases and J shed 6 bases, with 6 bases lying between them. The CDR3 spans 12 residues. CDR1 is SGDLS and CDR2 is YYNGEE in the germline V gene. The CDR3 DNA reads TGTGCCAGCAGCGTAGAGGGGGCTGAAGCTTTCTTT. Amino acids: CASSVEGAEAFF.

The genes are TRBV13 and TRBJ2-3, with a weak D call TRBD1 (6 bases). The CDR3 covers 14 residues. Germline V gene data show CDR1 as PRHDT and CDR2 as FYEKMQ (reference sequence). Trimming took 4 bases from V and 3 from J, leaving 11 bases between them. CDR3 region: CASSSTGPTDTQYF. CDR3 DNA sequence: TGTGCCAGCAGCTCGACAGGACCTACAGATACGCAGTATTTT. The variable domain in full, completed from reference TRBV13 and TRBJ2-3, reads AAGVIQSPRHLIKEKRETATLKCYPIPRHDTVYWYQQGPGQDPQFLISFYEKMQSDKGSIPDRFSAQQFSDYHSELNMSSLELGDSALYFCASSSTGPTDTQYFGPGTRLTVL.

The rearrangement links TRBV7-2 to TRBJ2-7; D perhaps matches TRBD2 (6 bases). Per the germline V gene, CDR1 is SGHTA and CDR2 is FQGNSA. Between the trimmed V and J ends, which lost 5 bases and 2 bases, there was a span of 13 bases. CDR3 length equals 14 residues. CDR3 loop: CASSRPAGPYEQYF. As DNA, the CDR3 is TGTGCCAGCAGCCGCCCAGCGGGCCCCTACGAGCAGTACTTC.

This clone came up a few times. The V gene is TRBV18, the J gene TRBJ1-1; 9 bases are a match to TRBD1. Losses at the gene ends were 3 bases for V and 8 bases for J; bases not matched to a gene: 7. Germline lookup yields CDR1 KGHSH and CDR2 LQKENI. The CDR3 covers 14 residues. The CDR3 is CASSPGQGFGEAFF. CDR3 in DNA: TGTGCCAGCTCACCGGGACAGGGATTCGGGGAAGCTTTCTTT.

J is TRBJ2-7 and V is TRBV9, with TRBD2 as a possible D gene (6 bases). Germline assignment: CDR1 SGDLS and CDR2 YYNGEE. This CDR3 contains 14 residues. Trimming pared 2 bases from V and 7 bases from J, leaving 16 bases between. Here the CDR3 reads CASSVGLPTSEQYF. The CDR3 nucleotides read TGTGCCAGCAGCGTCGGACTACCTACCTCTGAGCAGTACTTC.

This clone has just a few counts. V and J are TRBV7-7 and TRBJ2-5; the D gene is possibly TRBD2 (5 bases). Trimming pared 0 bases from V and 4 bases from J, leaving 9 bases between. From germline, CDR1 is SSHAT and CDR2 FNYEAQ (reference sequence). CDR3 length: 14 residues. The CDR3 reads CASSLAKGAETQYF. Here the CDR3 DNA reads TGTGCCAGCAGCTTAGCGAAGGGAGCAGAGACCCAGTACTTC.

The genes are TRBV5-6 and TRBJ1-6; D is uncertain. Germline values: CDR1 SGHDT, CDR2 YYEEEE. V gave up 6 bases and J gave up 0 bases, with 7 bases separating them. This CDR3 comprises 14 residues. CDR3 coding DNA: TGTGCCAGCACCCCAGGCTCCTATAATTCACCCCTCCACTTT. Protein: CASTPGSYNSPLHF.

This clone occurred a few times. DNA for the CDR3: TGTGCCAGCAGCTATGGGACAGCATACGAGCAGTACTTC. Its translation is CASSYGTAYEQYF. The V and J genes are TRBV28 and TRBJ2-7; 7 bases fit TRBD1. This CDR3 has 13 amino acids. In germline, CDR1 is MDHEN, CDR2 SYDVKM. Trimming cost V 6 bases and J 4 bases; bases outside gene matches: 6.

J is TRBJ2-6 and V is TRBV7-3; D not resolved. V was shortened by 6 bases and J by 1 base, with 4 bases between the two germline ends. The CDR3 is made up of 13 amino acids. CDR1 is SGHTA and CDR2 is FQGTGA in the germline V gene. Here the CDR3 reads CASSSSGANVLTF. The CDR3 region has the DNA TGTGCCAGCAGTTCTTCTGGGGCCAACGTCCTGACTTTC.

Remarks on this clone: Other DNA sequences in this sample translate to the same CDR3. The chain is built from TRBV5-4 and TRBJ2-1; D might be TRBD1 (6 bases). Germline CDR1 is SGHNT and CDR2 is YYREEE (reference sequence). The CDR3 is 14 residues long. Trimming took off 4 bases at V and 1 base at J, with 9 bases between the two ends. CDR3 protein: CASSPGQSYNEQFF. DNA of the CDR3: TGTGCCAGCAGCCCTGGACAGTCCTACAATGAGCAGTTCTTC.

The rearrangement links TRBV7-6 to TRBJ1-4; D is perhaps TRBD1 (6 bases). The CDR3 is 15 amino acids. Germline CDR1 and CDR2: SGHVS and FNYEAQ. V was shortened by 0 bases and J by 4 bases, with 9 bases between the two germline ends. The CDR3 DNA is TGTGCCAGCAGCTTAGCGGGGGGGCGTAATGAAAAACTGTTTTTT. It specifies CASSLAGGRNEKLFF.

The CDR3 bases are TGTGCCAGCACCCCTTCGGCCCAGGCCCAGCATTTT. It specifies CASTPSAQAQHF. The V call is TRBV28, the J call TRBJ1-5; D not resolved. Germline lookup yields CDR1 MDHEN and CDR2 SYDVKM. There are 12 residues in the CDR3. Trimming pared 7 bases from V and 11 bases from J, leaving 15 bases between. Using reference TRBV28 and TRBJ1-5 for the parts outside the CDR3, the full variable domain is DVKVTQSSRYLVKRTGEKVFLECVQDMDHENMFWYRQDPGLGLRLIYFSYDVKMKEKGDIPEGYSVSREKKERFSLILESASTNQTSMYLCASTPSAQAQHFGDGTRLSIL.

This clone was recorded once. The V gene is TRBV18, the J gene TRBJ2-2; 8 nucleotides align to TRBD1. This CDR3 comprises 15 residues. The V gene's germline CDR1 is KGHSH and CDR2 LQKENI. V dropped 4 bases and J dropped 7; count of bases not matched to a gene: 8. The CDR3 is CASSLPRGLDGELFF. The CDR3 region has the DNA TGTGCCAGCTCACTGCCCAGGGGGCTTGACGGGGAGCTGTTTTTT.

This chain uses TRBV6-1 with TRBJ1-2, with a tentative D call TRBD1 (5 bases). The germline gives CDR1 MNHNS, CDR2 SASEGT. CDR3 length equals 14 residues. Deletions cut 6 bases from V and 0 bases from J, with 11 bases between. CDR3 in DNA: TGTGCCAGCAGAGAGGACATAGCTAACTATGGCTACACCTTC. Residues: CASREDIANYGYTF.

The chain employs TRBV6-4 and TRBJ2-2; TRBD1 matches at 12 bases. The CDR3 runs 17 residues. Losses at the gene ends were 4 bases for V and 2 bases for J; bases not matched to a gene: 5. CDR1 MRHNA and CDR2 SNTAGT come from the germline V gene. The CDR3 DNA sequence: TGTGCCAGCAGTGCCCAGGGACAGGGGGCAAACACCGGGGAGCTGTTTTTT. This gives the protein CASSAQGQGANTGELFF.